What follows are 4 T cell receptor beta chains derived from one specimen sequenced in a study of cytomegalovirus exposure and HLA in healthy donors. In the PCR, 60 Vbeta and 13 Jbeta primers were used. Assay used: immunoSEQ multiplex PCR; TCRdb lists only in-frame clones, some missing. This table has 160,000 or so clones, roughly two thirds appearing once. Sequencing was performed on PBMCs. The source of these receptors is a woman in her 30s in good health and CMV-seronegative.

The V gene is TRBV27, the J gene TRBJ2-1; D might be TRBD2 (5 bases). V was trimmed by 5 bases and J by 2 bases, leaving 10 bases between them. Germline CDR1 MNHEY, CDR2 SMNVEV (reference sequence). This CDR3 has 14 amino acids. In DNA form, the CDR3 reads TGTGCCAGCAGTGTGGGGAGCCCCTACAATGAGCAGTTCTTC. Protein sequence: CASSVGSPYNEQFF.

Only one count was recorded for this clone. This CDR3 is CASSSTGNTEAFF. CDR3 nucleotides: TGTGCCAGCAGCTCGACAGGGAACACTGAAGCTTTCTTT. The V and J genes are TRBV7-2 and TRBJ1-1, with TRBD1 as a possible D gene (6 bases). This CDR3 has 13 residues. Germline V gives CDR1 SGHTA, CDR2 FQGNSA. Between the trimmed V and J ends, which lost 4 bases and 1 base, there was a span of 7 bases. Full variable domain (outside the CDR3, taken from reference TRBV7-2 and TRBJ1-1): GAGVSQSPSNKVTEKGKDVELRCDPISGHTALYWYRQSLGQGLEFLIYFQGNSAPDKSGLPSDRFSAERTGGSVSTLTIQRTQQEDSAVYLCASSSTGNTEAFFGQGTRLTVV.

The rearrangement links TRBV5-4 to TRBJ1-1; D gene ambiguous. V lost 3 bases and J lost 3, with 6 bases in between. Germline lookup yields CDR1 SGHNT and CDR2 YYREEE (reference sequence). There are 12 residues in the CDR3. The CDR3 DNA is TGTGCCAGCAGCTCGGTCTACACTGAAGCTTTCTTT. Protein sequence: CASSSVYTEAFF.

In its sample, this clone was seen once. J is TRBJ2-3 and V is TRBV29-1; TRBD2 matches at 10 bases. This CDR3 has 15 residues. V lost 6 bases and J lost 0; bases outside the gene matches: 6. Germline V lookup: CDR1 SQVTM, CDR2 ANQGSEA. The CDR3 spells CSVPSGRGSTDTQYF. In nucleotides, the CDR3 is TGCAGCGTACCAAGCGGGAGGGGGAGCACAGATACGCAGTATTTT.